What follows is one T cell receptor beta chain and its context. The CDR3 is 14 amino acids. This specimen belongs to a study of blood T cell repertoires in COVID-19. Per the original methods: It was from reference gene primer amplification that nucleated cell counts were estimated. TCRdb's copy holds only in-frame clones and misses some; the assay was immunoSEQ multiplex PCR. Clonal size and the V and J genes are those of that table, whereas D and trimming came from the DNA. The sample shows about 80,000 clones, approximately 80% of them seen only once. The chain is built from TRBV21-1 and TRBJ2-7; the D call in the table, TRBD1, was not verified against the DNA. TRBV21-1 is an annotated pseudogene. This sequence was found in a human donor in a cohort sampled during active COVID-19. Sequencing used peripheral blood. This CDR3 reads CASSSSRAPYEQYF. CDR3 coding DNA: TGTGCCAGCAGCAGCAGCAGGGCCCCGTACGAGCAGTACTTC.